This TCR beta chain was sequenced for a study of T cell repertoires in ileal Crohn's disease. Across the whole study: Surgery for a complication: stricturing in about 61%, penetrating in 39%.

The trim removed 2 bases at V and 6 bases at J, leaving 10 bases unmatched. The CDR3 has 15 amino acids. CDR1 and CDR2 from the germline V gene are LNHDA and SQIVND (reference sequence). TCRdb keeps only in-frame clones here, not all; method: immunoSEQ multiplex PCR. The repertoire holds about 7,000 clones, with less than 75% as singletons. The sequenced material came from ileal tissue. This sequence originates from an adult with Crohn's disease. The chain links TRBV19 to TRBJ2-7; 7 bases are shared with TRBD1. The CDR3: CASSISGRGYSEQYF. For the CDR3, the DNA is TGTGCCAGTAGTATATCTGGCAGGGGGTATTCCGAGCAGTACTTC.